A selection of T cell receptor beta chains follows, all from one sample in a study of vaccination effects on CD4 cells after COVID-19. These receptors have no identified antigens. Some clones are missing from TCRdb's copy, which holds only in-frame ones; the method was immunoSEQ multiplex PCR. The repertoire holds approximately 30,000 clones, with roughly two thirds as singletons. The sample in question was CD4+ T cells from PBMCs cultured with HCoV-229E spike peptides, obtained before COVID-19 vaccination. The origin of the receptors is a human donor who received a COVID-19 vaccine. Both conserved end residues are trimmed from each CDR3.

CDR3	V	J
ASRPGGINEKLF	TRBV28	TRBJ1-4
ATCPGLGNTIY	TRBV7-2	TRBJ1-3
ASSDWGRASGDEQY	TRBV6-4	TRBJ2-7
SVMNDRAAT	TRBV20-1	TRBJ1-2
ASSRGRTYNEQF	TRBV27	TRBJ2-1
ASSPTAGSTDTQY	TRBV18	TRBJ2-3
ASRDSANYGYT	TRBV28	TRBJ1-2
ASSSGGISNYGYT	TRBV9	TRBJ1-2
ASSFTPYARRGEETQY	TRBV7-6	TRBJ2-5
ASSQRGTGNRRGTIY	TRBV5-4	TRBJ1-3
ASSRGTSDRYNEQF	TRBV5-5	TRBJ2-1
ASSFRYEQY	TRBV5-8	TRBJ2-7
ASSLWMGGPNEKLF	TRBV11-2	TRBJ1-4
AIRMGDFPLH	TRBV28	TRBJ1-6
ASSLYRREETQY	TRBV5-4	TRBJ2-5
ASSLRQGSGELF	TRBV28	TRBJ2-2
ASSQDGGMAADTQY	TRBV4-3	TRBJ2-3
SVSPYNEQF	TRBV29-1	TRBJ2-1
ASSPSQMNTEAF	TRBV3-1/TRBV3-2	TRBJ1-1
ASSFRRGTEAF	TRBV28	TRBJ1-1
ASRPGGQPQH	TRBV28	TRBJ1-5
ASSSLAGAGTDTQY	TRBV11-2	TRBJ2-3
ASSREGRTDTQY	TRBV3-1/TRBV3-2	TRBJ2-3
ASGRGGNGNTQY	TRBV2	TRBJ2-3
ASSLSQGARQPQH	TRBV2	TRBJ1-5
ASSVESGRGGETQY	TRBV9	TRBJ2-5
ASSQFAGTGPLSGANVLT	TRBV3-1/TRBV3-2	TRBJ2-6
ASSSDRVNEKLF	TRBV5-1	TRBJ1-4
ASSSYRDRVNYGYT	TRBV7-8	TRBJ1-2
ASRSTGTGEGNEQF	TRBV28	TRBJ2-1
ASSQGEGLLEAF	TRBV3-1/TRBV3-2	TRBJ1-1
ASSLGAGGQGTQY	TRBV7-3	TRBJ2-5
ASSRSSETQY	TRBV7-8	TRBJ2-5
ASLSVTYHDSRGYT	TRBV30	TRBJ1-2
ASSESPEGANQPQH	TRBV6-1	TRBJ1-5
ASSLEAGQNTGELF	TRBV5-4	TRBJ2-2
ASRMGGYTGELF	TRBV19	TRBJ2-2
ASRIRVSSYNEQF	TRBV6-5	TRBJ2-1
AWKPPSSYNEQF	TRBV30	TRBJ2-1
ASSWSQGNQPQH	TRBV7-2	TRBJ1-5
ASQKGDSMNTEAF	TRBV23-1	TRBJ1-1
ASSPFWGGELF	TRBV7-2	TRBJ1-4
ASSWRRDISYEQY	TRBV28	TRBJ2-7
ASSLGTGGHYNSPLH	TRBV7-9	TRBJ1-6
ASSSGNTIY	TRBV12-3/TRBV12-4	TRBJ1-3
ASSLQGAPRGYT	TRBV5-6	TRBJ1-2
ASSLFAGGNQPQH	TRBV28	TRBJ1-5
SVGDRAYEQY	TRBV29-1	TRBJ2-7
ASSPLGGKETQY	TRBV4-2	TRBJ2-5